The rows below give T cell receptor beta chains drawn from one sample of a study of sequential checkpoint blockade in melanoma. The table came from immunoSEQ multiplex PCR; TCRdb's copy has only in-frame clones and leaves some out. In the table there are about 40,000 clones, roughly 89% of which are singletons. Sequences were derived from CD8+ T cells sorted from blood (inferred from file names), sampled from a patient given nivolumab and ipilimumab in sequence. These receptors were obtained from a human donor with melanoma. CDR3s include the opening cysteine and the closing phenylalanine or tryptophan. The D gene is left open where the match is weak. Size is omitted from some rows. Given values are once, few, many or a class for expanded clones.

TRBV19	once	NA	TRBJ2-2	CASSSRLTGELFF	TGTGCCAGTAGTTCCCGTTTGACCGGGGAGCTGTTTTTT
TRBV2	NA	TRBD1	TRBJ2-5	CASRTGGSQETQYF	TGTGCCAGCAGGACAGGGGGATCCCAAGAGACCCAGTACTTC
TRBV4-1	NA	NA	TRBJ2-7	CASSQRTGEQYF	TGCGCCAGCAGCCAGAGAACCGGGGAGCAGTACTTC
TRBV11-2	NA	NA	TRBJ2-7	CASSSPVMGTYEQYF	TGTGCCAGCAGCTCCCCAGTGATGGGCACCTACGAGCAGTACTTC
TRBV6-5	NA	TRBD2	TRBJ2-1	CASSYGLAGGPNEQFF	TGTGCCAGCAGTTACGGCCTAGCGGGAGGGCCCAATGAGCAGTTCTTC
TRBV27	NA	NA	TRBJ2-2	CASSLTGGGDTGELFF	TGTGCCAGCAGTTTAACCGGCGGAGGGGACACCGGGGAGCTGTTTTTT
TRBV7-8	NA	TRBD2	TRBJ2-2	CASSALAAAGELFF	TGTGCCAGCAGCGCACTAGCGGCGGCCGGGGAGCTGTTTTTT
TRBV29-1	NA	NA	TRBJ2-1	CSAPPVAPPYNEQFF	TGCAGCGCACCCCCCGTAGCGCCTCCCTACAATGAGCAGTTCTTC
TRBV6-4	NA	NA	TRBJ2-2	CASSELVPPAGELFF	TGTGCCAGCAGTGAACTAGTTCCCCCAGCCGGGGAGCTGTTTTTT
TRBV19	NA	NA	TRBJ1-5	CASSSFNQPQHF	TGTGCCAGTAGCTCGTTTAATCAGCCCCAGCATTTT
TRBV9	NA	TRBD1	TRBJ2-7	CASSLQGNPIEQYF	TGTGCCAGCAGCCTACAGGGGAACCCTATCGAGCAGTACTTC
TRBV7-9	NA	NA	TRBJ1-4	CASSLGWGREDEKLFF	TGTGCCAGCAGCTTAGGTTGGGGCAGGGAGGATGAAAAACTGTTTTTT
TRBV18	once	NA	TRBJ1-3	CASSPPIRGGNTIYF	TGTGCCAGCTCACCACCCATACGGGGAGGAAACACCATATATTTT
TRBV5-1	NA	NA	TRBJ2-7	CASSLDRTHPYEQYF	TGCGCCAGCAGCTTGGACAGAACCCACCCCTACGAGCAGTACTTC
TRBV19	NA	TRBD1	TRBJ2-7	CASSAGQGYEQYF	TGTGCCAGTAGTGCGGGACAGGGGTACGAGCAGTACTTC
TRBV5-6	once	TRBD1	TRBJ2-5	CASSSDDQGAWETQYF	TGTGCCAGCAGCTCTGACGATCAGGGGGCTTGGGAGACCCAGTACTTC
TRBV4-3	NA	TRBD1	TRBJ2-5	CASSHGQGPWETQYF	TGCGCCAGCAGCCATGGACAGGGACCCTGGGAGACCCAGTACTTC
TRBV19	once	NA	TRBJ1-2	CASIRACGYTF	TGTGCCAGTATCAGGGCTTGTGGCTACACCTTC
TRBV30	NA	NA	TRBJ1-1	CAWSVARNTEAFF	TGTGCCTGGAGCGTAGCCAGGAACACTGAAGCTTTCTTT
TRBV27	once	NA	TRBJ2-3	CASSFRPQGVFTDTQYF	TGTGCCAGCAGTTTCCGCCCGCAGGGCGTATTCACAGATACGCAGTATTTT
TRBV4-2	NA	TRBD1	TRBJ1-2	CASSQAGQAYGYTF	TGTGCCAGCAGCCAAGCGGGACAGGCCTATGGCTACACCTTC
TRBV7-6	NA	NA	TRBJ2-4	CASSLFGGFLDIQYF	TGTGCCAGCAGCTTATTCGGGGGTTTTTTGGACATTCAGTACTTC
TRBV27	few	NA	TRBJ2-6	CASSLFRGAAGANVLTF	TGTGCCAGCAGTCTGTTCCGGGGGGCTGCTGGGGCCAACGTCCTGACTTTC
TRBV6-6	NA	TRBD1	TRBJ2-1	CASSYLTGANEQFF	TGTGCCAGCAGTTATCTGACAGGGGCAAATGAGCAGTTCTTC
TRBV9	NA	TRBD1	TRBJ2-7	CASSVGGRGYEQYF	TGTGCCAGCAGCGTAGGGGGCAGGGGGTACGAGCAGTACTTC
TRBV7-9	NA	NA	TRBJ2-3	CASSPEDWTDTQYF	TGTGCCAGCAGCCCGGAAGACTGGACAGATACGCAGTATTTT
TRBV28	NA	NA	TRBJ1-1	CASSLYAGPNTEAFF	TGTGCCAGCAGTTTATACGCGGGCCCCAACACTGAAGCTTTCTTT
TRBV7-9	NA	TRBD2	TRBJ2-7	CASSFPGLAGVYEQYF	TGTGCCAGCAGCTTTCCGGGACTAGCGGGAGTCTACGAGCAGTACTTC
TRBV9	NA	TRBD2	TRBJ2-2	CASSRGDTGELFF	TGTGCCAGCAGCCGGGGGGACACCGGGGAGCTGTTTTTT
TRBV28	NA	NA	TRBJ2-7	CASSLTTGRYEQYF	TGTGCCAGCAGTTTGACGACAGGTCGTTACGAGCAGTACTTC
TRBV6-5	once	NA	TRBJ1-3	CASSYDPSSGNTIYF	TGTGCCAGCAGTTACGATCCGAGCTCTGGAAACACCATATATTTT
TRBV6-4	NA	TRBD1	TRBJ2-7	CASSEGTGPYEQYF	TGTGCCAGCAGTGAAGGGACAGGGCCATACGAGCAGTACTTC
TRBV2	NA	NA	TRBJ2-5	CASSPWAGQETQYF	TGTGCCAGCAGTCCATGGGCAGGGCAAGAGACCCAGTACTTC
TRBV14	NA	NA	TRBJ2-5	CASSPQILRGTQYF	TGTGCCAGCAGCCCCCAAATCTTACGGGGGACCCAGTACTTC
TRBV2	NA	TRBD2	TRBJ2-3	CASSLGLAGVNTQYF	TGTGCCAGCAGTTTAGGACTAGCGGGAGTTAATACGCAGTATTTT
TRBV30	NA	TRBD1	TRBJ1-2	CAWSVQGHQGYTF	TGTGCCTGGAGTGTACAGGGGCATCAAGGCTACACCTTC
TRBV9	NA	NA	TRBJ1-2	CASSVVTGMYGYTF	TGTGCCAGCAGCGTAGTTACAGGGATGTATGGCTACACCTTC
TRBV19	NA	NA	TRBJ1-4	CASSTQLEGEKLFF	TGTGCCAGTAGTACCCAACTCGAGGGTGAAAAACTGTTTTTT
TRBV28	NA	NA	TRBJ1-3	CASSFGRTTSGNTIYF	TGTGCCAGCAGTTTTGGCAGAACCACCTCTGGAAACACCATATATTTT
TRBV7-7	NA	TRBD1	TRBJ2-3	CASSTGQGSDTQYF	TGTGCTAGCAGCACCGGACAGGGGTCAGATACGCAGTATTTT